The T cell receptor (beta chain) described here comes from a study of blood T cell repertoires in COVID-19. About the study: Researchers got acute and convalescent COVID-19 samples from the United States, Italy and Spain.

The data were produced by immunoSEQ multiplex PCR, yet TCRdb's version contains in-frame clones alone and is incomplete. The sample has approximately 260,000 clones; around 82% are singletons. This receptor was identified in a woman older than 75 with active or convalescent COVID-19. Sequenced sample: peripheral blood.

CDR3 protein: CASSLGGEAEQYF. In nucleotides, the CDR3 is TGTGCCAGCAGCTTAGGGGGGGAGGCCGAGCAGTACTTC. This sequence joins TRBV11-2 and TRBJ2-7; tentative D call: TRBD2 (6 bases). The CDR3 length is 13 residues. Germline V CDR1 and CDR2: SGHAT, FQNNGV. Trimming took 1 base from V and 6 from J, leaving 10 bases between them.